Below, 3 T cell receptor beta chains from the same sample are listed, as sequenced in a study of regulatory T cells in long-lasting Graves disease. As to time point: newly diagnosed GD, antithyroid drugs for less than 3 months. RNA from PBMCs was the source of the TCR library. Building the TCR beta libraries relied on iRepertoire HTBI primers, and CDR3 regions underwent Arm-PCR. A single record per CDR3 protein comes from TCRdb applying MiXCR to the multiplex PCR reads. This repertoire shows over 200,000 distinct CDR3 sequences, roughly 18% found once; its top ten account for 12% to 15%. This sample also appeared in a second study, on T cells in Graves' hyperthyroidism and ophthalmopathy.

The sample was peripheral blood mononuclear cells (PBMCs), taken at new diagnosis, from a patient treated with antithyroid drugs. The source is a woman younger than 45 with Graves disease.

About this clonotype: A far larger clone lies a single base away; this is likely a read error. The rearrangement joins TRBV2 to TRBJ1-5, with TRBD1 matching 10 bases. This CDR3 contains 15 residues. Germline CDR1 and CDR2: SNHLY and FYNNEI. V was pared by 6 bases and J by 2 bases, with 4 bases of the junction left unmatched. CDR3 in DNA: TGTGCCAGCAGCTTAGGGACAGGGGGCAATCAGCCCCAGCATTTT. It translates to CASSLGTGGNQPQHF.

The sample holds a few counts of this clonotype. This rearrangement joins TRBV20-1 to TRBJ2-1, with 12 bases aligning to TRBD2. CDR3 size: 16 residues. Trimming removed 6 bases from V and 4 bases from J; junction bases left unmatched: 10. The germline V gene encodes CDR1 DFQATT and CDR2 SNEGSKA (reference sequence). This CDR3 reads CSAPQTSGGIYNEQFF. CDR3 sequence (DNA): TGCAGTGCACCGCAGACTAGCGGGGGCATATACAATGAGCAGTTCTTC.

This clonotype was detected once. J is TRBJ2-1 and V is TRBV5-4; weak D call: TRBD2 (5 bases). Trimming cost V 4 bases and J 6 bases, with 17 bases left between them. The CDR3 length is 15 residues. Germline V gene sequence: CDR1 SGHNT, CDR2 YYREEE (reference sequence). The CDR3 DNA is TGTGCCAGCAGCCCCGCGTCTCGGGGTCGCAATGAGCAGTTCTTC. It specifies CASSPASRGRNEQFF.